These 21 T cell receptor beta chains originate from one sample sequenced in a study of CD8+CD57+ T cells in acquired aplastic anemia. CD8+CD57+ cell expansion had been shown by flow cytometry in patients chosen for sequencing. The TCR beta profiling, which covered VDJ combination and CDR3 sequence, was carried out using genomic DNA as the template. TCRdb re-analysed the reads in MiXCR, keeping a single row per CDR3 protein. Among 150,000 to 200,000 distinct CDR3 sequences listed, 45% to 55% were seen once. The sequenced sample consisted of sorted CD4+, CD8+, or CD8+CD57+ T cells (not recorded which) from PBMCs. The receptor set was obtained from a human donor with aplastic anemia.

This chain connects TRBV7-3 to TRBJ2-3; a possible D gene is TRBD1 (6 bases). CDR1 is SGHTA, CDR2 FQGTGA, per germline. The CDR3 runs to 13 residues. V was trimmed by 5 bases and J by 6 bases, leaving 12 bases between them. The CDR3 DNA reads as TGTGCCAGCAGCAACAGGGTCCGGGATACGCAGTATTTT. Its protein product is CASSNRVRDTQYF.

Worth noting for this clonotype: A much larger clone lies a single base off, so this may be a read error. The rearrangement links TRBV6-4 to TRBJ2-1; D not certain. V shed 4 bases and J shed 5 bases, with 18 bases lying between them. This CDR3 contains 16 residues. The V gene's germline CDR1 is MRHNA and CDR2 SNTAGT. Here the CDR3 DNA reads TGTGCCAGCAGTGCTCGAGTGGGGATTTCCAACAATGAGCAGTTCTTC. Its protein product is CASSARVGISNNEQFF.

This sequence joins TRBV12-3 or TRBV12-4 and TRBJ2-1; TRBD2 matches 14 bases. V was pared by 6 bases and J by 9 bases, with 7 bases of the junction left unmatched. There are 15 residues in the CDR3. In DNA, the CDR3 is TGTGCCAGCAGGCGGGGACTAGCGGGAGCAAGTGAGCAGTTCTTC. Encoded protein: CASRRGLAGASEQFF.

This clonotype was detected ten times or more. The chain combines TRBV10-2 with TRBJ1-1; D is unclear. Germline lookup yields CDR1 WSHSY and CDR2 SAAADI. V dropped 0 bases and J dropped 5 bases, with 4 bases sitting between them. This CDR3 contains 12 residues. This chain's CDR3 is CASSESGTEAFF. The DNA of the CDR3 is TGCGCCAGCAGTGAGTCAGGGACTGAAGCTTTCTTT.

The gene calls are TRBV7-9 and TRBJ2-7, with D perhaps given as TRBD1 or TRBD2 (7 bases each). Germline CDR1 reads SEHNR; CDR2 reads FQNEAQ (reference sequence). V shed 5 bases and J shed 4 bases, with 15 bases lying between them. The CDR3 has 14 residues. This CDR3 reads CASSRRGGKYEQYF. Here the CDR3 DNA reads TGTGCCAGCAGCCGCAGGGGGGGGAAATACGAGCAGTACTTC.

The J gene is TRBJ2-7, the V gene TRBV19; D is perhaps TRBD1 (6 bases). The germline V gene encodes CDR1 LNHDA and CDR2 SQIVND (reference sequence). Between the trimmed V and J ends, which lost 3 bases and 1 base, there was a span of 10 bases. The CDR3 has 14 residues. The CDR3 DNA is TGTGCCAGTAGTATCTCGACAGGATCCTACGAGCAGTACTTC. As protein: CASSISTGSYEQYF.

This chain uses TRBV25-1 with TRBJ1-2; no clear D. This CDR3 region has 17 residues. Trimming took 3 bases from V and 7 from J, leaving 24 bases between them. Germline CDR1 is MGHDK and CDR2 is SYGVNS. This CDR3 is CASSEPIRPKGRSGYTF. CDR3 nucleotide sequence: TGTGCCAGCAGTGAGCCCATCCGCCCCAAAGGCAGAAGTGGCTACACCTTC.

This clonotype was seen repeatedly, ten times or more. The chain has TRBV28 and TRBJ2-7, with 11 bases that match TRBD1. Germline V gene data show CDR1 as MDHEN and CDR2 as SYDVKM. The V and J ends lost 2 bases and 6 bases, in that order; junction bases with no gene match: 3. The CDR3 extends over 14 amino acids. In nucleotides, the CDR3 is TGTGCCAGCAGTTTAGGCGGGACAGGGGGCGAGCAGTACTTC. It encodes CASSLGGTGGEQYF.

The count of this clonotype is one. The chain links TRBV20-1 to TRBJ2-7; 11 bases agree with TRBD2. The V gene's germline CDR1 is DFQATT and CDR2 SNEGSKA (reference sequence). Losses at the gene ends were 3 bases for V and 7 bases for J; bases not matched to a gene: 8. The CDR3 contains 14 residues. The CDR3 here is CSARKTGTSGEQYF. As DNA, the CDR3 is TGCAGTGCTAGGAAAACCGGGACTAGCGGAGAGCAGTACTTC.

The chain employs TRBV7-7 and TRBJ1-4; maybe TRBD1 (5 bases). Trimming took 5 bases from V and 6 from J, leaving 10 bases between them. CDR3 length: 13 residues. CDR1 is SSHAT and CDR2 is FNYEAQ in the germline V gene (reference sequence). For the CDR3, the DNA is TGTGCCAGCAGCGCGGGACTTTATGAAAAACTGTTTTTT. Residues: CASSAGLYEKLFF.

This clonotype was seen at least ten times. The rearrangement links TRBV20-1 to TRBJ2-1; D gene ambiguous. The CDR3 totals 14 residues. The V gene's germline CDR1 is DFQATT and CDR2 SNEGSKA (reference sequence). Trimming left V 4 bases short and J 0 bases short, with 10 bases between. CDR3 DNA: TGCAGTGCTAAGACTCCGAGCTCCTACAATGAGCAGTTCTTC. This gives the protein CSAKTPSSYNEQFF.

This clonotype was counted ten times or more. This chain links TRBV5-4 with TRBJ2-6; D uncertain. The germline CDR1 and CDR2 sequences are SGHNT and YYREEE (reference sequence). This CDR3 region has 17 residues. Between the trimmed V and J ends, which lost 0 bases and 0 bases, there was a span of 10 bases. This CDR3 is CASSLGGRTSGANVLTF. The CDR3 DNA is TGTGCCAGCAGCTTGGGCGGACGGACCTCTGGGGCCAACGTCCTGACTTTC.

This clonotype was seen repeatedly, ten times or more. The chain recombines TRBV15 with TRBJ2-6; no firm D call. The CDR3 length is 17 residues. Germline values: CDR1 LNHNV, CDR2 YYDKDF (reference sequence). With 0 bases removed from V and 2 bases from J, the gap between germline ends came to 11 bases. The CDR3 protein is CATSREGPGTGANVLTF. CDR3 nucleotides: TGTGCCACCAGCAGAGAGGGCCCTGGGACTGGGGCCAACGTCCTGACTTTC.

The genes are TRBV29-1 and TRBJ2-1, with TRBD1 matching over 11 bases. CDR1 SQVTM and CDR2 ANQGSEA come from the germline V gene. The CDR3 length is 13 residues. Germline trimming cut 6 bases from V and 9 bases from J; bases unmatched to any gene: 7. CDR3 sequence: CSVPGTGGLEQFF. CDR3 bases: TGCAGCGTCCCCGGGACAGGGGGTCTTGAGCAGTTCTTC.

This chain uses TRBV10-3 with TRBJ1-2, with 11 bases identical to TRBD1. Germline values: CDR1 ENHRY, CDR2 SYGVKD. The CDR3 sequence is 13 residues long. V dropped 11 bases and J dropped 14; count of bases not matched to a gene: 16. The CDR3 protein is CASSEGQGAWVTF. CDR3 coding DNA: TGTGCCTCCTCTGAAGGACAGGGGGCTTGGGTGACCTTC.

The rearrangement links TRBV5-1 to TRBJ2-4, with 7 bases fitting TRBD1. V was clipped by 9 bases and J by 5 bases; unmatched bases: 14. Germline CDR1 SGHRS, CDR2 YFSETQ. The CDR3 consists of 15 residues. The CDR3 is CANAPRQGSENIQYF. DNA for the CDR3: TGCGCCAACGCGCCCCGACAGGGATCGGAAAACATTCAGTACTTC. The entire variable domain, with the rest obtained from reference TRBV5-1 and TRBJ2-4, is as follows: KAGVTQTPRYLIKTRGQQVTLSCSPISGHRSVSWYQQTPGQGLQFLFEYFSETQRNKGNFPGRFSGRQFSNSRSEMNVSTLELGDSALYLCANAPRQGSENIQYFGAGTRLSVL.

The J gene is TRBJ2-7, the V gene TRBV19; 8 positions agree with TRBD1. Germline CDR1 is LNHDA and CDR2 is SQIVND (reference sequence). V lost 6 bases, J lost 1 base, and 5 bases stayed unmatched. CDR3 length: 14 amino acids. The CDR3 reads CASSPQGVSYEQYF. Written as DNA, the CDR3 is TGTGCCAGTAGCCCACAGGGGGTGTCCTACGAGCAGTACTTC.

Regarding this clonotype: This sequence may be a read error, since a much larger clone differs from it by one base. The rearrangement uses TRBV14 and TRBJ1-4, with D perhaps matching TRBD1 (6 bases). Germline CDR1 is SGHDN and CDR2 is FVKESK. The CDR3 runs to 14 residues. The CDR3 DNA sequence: TGTGCCAGCAGCCTTCGGGGAGGGGGTGAAAAACCGTTTTTT. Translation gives CASSLRGGGEKPFF.

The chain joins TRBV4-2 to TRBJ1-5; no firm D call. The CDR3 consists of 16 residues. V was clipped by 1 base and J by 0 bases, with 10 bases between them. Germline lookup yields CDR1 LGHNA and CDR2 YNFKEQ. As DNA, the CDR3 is TGTGCCAGCAGCCAAGGCGACACCTATAGCAATCAGCCCCAGCATTTT. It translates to CASSQGDTYSNQPQHF.

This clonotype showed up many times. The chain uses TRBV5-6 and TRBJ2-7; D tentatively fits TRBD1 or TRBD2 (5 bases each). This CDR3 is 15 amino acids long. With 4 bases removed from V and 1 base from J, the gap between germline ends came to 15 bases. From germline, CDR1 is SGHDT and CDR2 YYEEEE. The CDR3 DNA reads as TGTGCCAGCAGCCCCCCCGGGACGTTATCCTACGAGCAGTACTTC. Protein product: CASSPPGTLSYEQYF.

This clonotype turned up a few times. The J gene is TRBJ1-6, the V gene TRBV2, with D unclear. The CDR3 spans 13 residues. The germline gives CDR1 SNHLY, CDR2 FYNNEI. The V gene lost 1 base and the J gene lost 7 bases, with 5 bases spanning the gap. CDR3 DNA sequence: TGTGCCAGCAGTGAAGGTGCGAATTCACCCCTCCACTTT. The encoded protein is CASSEGANSPLHF.